A single T cell receptor (beta chain) is shown here with its context. Its antigen is undetermined. This specimen belongs to a study of chemoradiotherapy in HPV16-positive cancers. The overall study: Candidate HPV-specific T-cell clones and common TCR motifs came from functional assays in a couple of HPV16-positive patients. Study results and limitations: Candidate HPV-specific clones and E7-related TCR motifs grew in tumor during treatment. In HPV16-positive patients, HPV-responsive T-cell expansion tracked better recurrence-free survival.

Repeated repertoire sampling spanned the course of chemoradiotherapy. Libraries were prepared by immunoSEQ multiplex PCR; TCRdb keeps only in-frame clonotypes and omits some of them. The table has some 9,800 clones, 91% seen once. This receptor was obtained from a human donor with HPV-associated anogenital cancer. The sequences come from blood, collected from a patient who underwent chemoradiotherapy.

The CDR3: CSVASGQGNTEAFF. The DNA for the CDR3 is TGCAGCGTGGCTTCTGGACAGGGAAACACTGAAGCTTTCTTT. V gene TRBV29-1 combines with J gene TRBJ1-1, with 8 bases matching TRBD1. Germline V gene sequence: CDR1 SQVTM, CDR2 ANQGSEA. V lost 6 bases, J lost 2 bases, and 8 bases stayed unmatched. The CDR3 covers 14 residues. Drawing the rest from reference TRBV29-1 and TRBJ1-1, the complete variable domain is SAVISQKPSRDICQRGTSLTIQCQVDSQVTMMFWYRQQPGQSLTLIATANQGSEATYESGFVIDKFPISRPNLTFSTLTVSNMSPEDSSIYLCSVASGQGNTEAFFGQGTRLTVV.